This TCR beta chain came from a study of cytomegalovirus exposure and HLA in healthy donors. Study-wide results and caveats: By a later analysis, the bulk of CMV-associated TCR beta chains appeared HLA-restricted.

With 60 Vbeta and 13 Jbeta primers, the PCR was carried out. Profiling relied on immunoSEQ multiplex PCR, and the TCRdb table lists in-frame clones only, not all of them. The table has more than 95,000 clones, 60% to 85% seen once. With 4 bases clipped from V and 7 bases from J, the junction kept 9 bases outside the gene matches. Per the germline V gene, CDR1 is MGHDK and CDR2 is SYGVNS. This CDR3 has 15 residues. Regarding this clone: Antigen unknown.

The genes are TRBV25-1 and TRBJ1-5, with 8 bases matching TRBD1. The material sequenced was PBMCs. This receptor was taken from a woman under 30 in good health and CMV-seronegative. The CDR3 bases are TGTGCCAGCAGTGTATGGGGGACAGGCACCCAGCCCCAGCATTTT. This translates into CASSVWGTGTQPQHF. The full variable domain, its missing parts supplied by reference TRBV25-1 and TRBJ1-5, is EADIYQTPRYLVIGTGKKITLECSQTMGHDKMYWYQQDPGMELHLIHYSYGVNSTEKGDLSSESTVSRIRTEHFPLTLESARPSHTSQYLCASSVWGTGTQPQHFGDGTRLSIL.